This TCR beta chain was observed in a study of identical twins. Broader study findings: Out-of-frame beta sequences exhibited a weaker degree of excess twin sharing. It was out-of-frame TCR alpha sharing in monozygotic twins that models underestimated. The authors drew conclusions from cross-sectional statistical analysis rather than following the same donors.

TCRdb called the 5' RACE reads again in MiXCR, with one record for every CDR3 protein. Altogether a few hundred thousand distinct CDR3 sequences are present, over 12% being singletons, with the ten largest covering roughly 0.46%. Note on this clonotype: Its antigen is unknown.

This sample also belongs to another study, concerning yellow fever vaccine responses in identical twins.

This TCR was recovered from a woman aged 18 to 35 in good health. Sequenced material: CD4+ T cells sorted from blood.

CDR3 in DNA: TGTGCCAGCAGTGGGGGCTACCGCCAAGAGACCCAGTACTTC. This encodes CASSGGYRQETQYF. The chain carries TRBV2 and TRBJ2-5, with D tentatively TRBD1 (5 bases). The CDR3 extends over 14 amino acids. With 4 bases removed from V and 1 base from J, the gap between germline ends came to 10 bases. CDR1 and CDR2 from the germline V gene are SNHLY and FYNNEI.